This T cell receptor (beta chain) was retrieved from a study of blood T cell repertoires in COVID-19. Study-level background: Researchers got acute and convalescent COVID-19 samples from the United States, Italy and Spain.

Germline V gives CDR1 LGHDT, CDR2 YNNKEL (reference sequence). This CDR3 has 18 amino acids. V lost 4 bases and J lost 6, with 27 bases in between. Authors' analysis steps: Reference gene primers were amplified, and this amplification served to estimate nucleated cell counts. This table comes from immunoSEQ multiplex PCR, and its TCRdb copy is limited to in-frame clones, with some not included. D and trimming were read from the DNA, whereas the V and J calls and clone size are those reported in that table. The data contain about 49,000 clones, 85% to 90% of them singletons. The rearrangement links TRBV3-1 (or the pseudogene TRBV3-2) to TRBJ1-2, with a tentative D call TRBD1 (6 bases). The sequenced sample consisted of peripheral blood. This sequence was found in a man in his forties or fifties with active COVID-19. CDR3 bases: TGTGCCAGCAGCCCCCTTTGGGGGGGGCCGAACCCTTGGGATGGCTACACCTTC. This encodes CASSPLWGGPNPWDGYTF.